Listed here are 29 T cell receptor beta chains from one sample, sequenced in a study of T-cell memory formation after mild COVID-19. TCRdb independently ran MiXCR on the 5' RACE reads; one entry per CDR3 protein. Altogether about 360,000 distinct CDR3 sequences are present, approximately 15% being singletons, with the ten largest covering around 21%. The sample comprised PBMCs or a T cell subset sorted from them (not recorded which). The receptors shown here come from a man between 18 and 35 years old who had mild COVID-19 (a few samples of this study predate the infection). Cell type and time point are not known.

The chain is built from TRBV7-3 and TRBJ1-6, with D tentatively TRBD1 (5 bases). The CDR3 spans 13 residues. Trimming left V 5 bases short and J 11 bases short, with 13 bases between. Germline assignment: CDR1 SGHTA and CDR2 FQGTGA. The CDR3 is CASSPAGDPPLHF. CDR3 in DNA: TGTGCCAGCAGCCCCGCGGGGGATCCACCCCTCCACTTT.

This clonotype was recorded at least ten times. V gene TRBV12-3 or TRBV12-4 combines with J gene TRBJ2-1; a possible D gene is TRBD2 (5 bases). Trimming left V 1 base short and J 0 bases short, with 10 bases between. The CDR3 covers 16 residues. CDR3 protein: CASSLEGSSSYNEQFF. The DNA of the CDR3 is TGTGCCAGCAGTTTAGAAGGGAGCAGCTCCTACAATGAGCAGTTCTTC.

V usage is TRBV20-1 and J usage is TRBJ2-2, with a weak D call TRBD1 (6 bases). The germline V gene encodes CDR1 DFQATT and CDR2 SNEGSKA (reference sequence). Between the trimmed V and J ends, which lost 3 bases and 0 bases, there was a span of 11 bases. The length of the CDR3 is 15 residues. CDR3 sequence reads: CSARTGTPNTGELFF. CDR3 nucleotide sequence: TGCAGTGCTAGGACCGGGACACCGAACACCGGGGAGCTGTTTTTT.

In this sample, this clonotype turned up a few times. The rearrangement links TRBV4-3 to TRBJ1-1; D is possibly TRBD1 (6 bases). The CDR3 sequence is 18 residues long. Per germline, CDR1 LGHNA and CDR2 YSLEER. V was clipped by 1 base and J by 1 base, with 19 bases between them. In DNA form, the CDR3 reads TGCGCCAGCAGCCAAGTAAGGCAGGGGAGGGAAAGGAACACTGAAGCTTTCTTT. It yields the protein CASSQVRQGRERNTEAFF.

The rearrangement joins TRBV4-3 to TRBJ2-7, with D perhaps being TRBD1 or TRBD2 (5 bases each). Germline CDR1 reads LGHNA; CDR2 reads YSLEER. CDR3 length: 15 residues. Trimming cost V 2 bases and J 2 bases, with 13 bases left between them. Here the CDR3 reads CASSQYRDATYEQYF. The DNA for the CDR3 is TGCGCCAGCAGCCAATACCGGGACGCTACCTACGAGCAGTACTTC.

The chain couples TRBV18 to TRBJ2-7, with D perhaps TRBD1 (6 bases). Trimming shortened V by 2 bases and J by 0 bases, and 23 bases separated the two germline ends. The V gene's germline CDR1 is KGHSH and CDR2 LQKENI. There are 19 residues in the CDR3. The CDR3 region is CASSPKWKPGHKISYEQYV. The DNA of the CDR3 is TGTGCCAGCTCACCAAAATGGAAGCCGGGACACAAAATCTCCTACGAGCAGTACGTC.

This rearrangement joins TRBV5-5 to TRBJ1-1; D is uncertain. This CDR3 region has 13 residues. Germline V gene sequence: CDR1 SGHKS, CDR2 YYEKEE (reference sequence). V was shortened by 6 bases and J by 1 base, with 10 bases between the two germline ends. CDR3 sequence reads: CASTLWSNTEAFF. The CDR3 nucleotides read TGTGCCAGCACCCTGTGGTCGAACACTGAAGCTTTCTTT.

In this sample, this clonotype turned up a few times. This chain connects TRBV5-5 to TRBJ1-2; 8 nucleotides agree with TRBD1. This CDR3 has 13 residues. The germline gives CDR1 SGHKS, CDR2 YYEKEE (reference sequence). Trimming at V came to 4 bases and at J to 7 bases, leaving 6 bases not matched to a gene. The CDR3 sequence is CASSRTGLGGYTF. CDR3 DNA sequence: TGTGCCAGCAGCAGGACAGGGTTAGGTGGCTACACCTTC.

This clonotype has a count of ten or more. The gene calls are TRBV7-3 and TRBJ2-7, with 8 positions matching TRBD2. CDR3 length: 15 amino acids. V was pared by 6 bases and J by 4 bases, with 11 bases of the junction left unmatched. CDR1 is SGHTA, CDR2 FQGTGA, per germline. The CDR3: CASRDPGGPRYEQYV. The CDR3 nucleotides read TGTGCCAGCAGGGACCCGGGGGGGCCACGATACGAGCAGTACGTC.

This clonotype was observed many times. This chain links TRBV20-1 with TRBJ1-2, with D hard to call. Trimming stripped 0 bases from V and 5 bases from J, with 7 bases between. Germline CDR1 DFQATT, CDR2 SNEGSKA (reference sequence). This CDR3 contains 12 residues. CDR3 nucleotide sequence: TGCAGTGCTAGAGAGAACCGTTATGGCTACACCTTC. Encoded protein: CSARENRYGYTF.

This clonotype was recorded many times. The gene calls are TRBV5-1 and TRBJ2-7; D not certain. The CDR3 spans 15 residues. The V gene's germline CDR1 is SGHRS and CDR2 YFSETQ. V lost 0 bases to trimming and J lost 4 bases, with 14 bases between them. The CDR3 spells CASSLGQADRYEQYF. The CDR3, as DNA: TGCGCCAGCAGCTTGGGGCAGGCCGATCGGTACGAGCAGTACTTC.

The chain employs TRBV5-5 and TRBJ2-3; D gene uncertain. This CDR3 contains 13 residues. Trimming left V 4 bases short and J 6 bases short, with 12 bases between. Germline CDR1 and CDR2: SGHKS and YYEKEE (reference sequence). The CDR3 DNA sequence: TGTGCCAGCAGCCCGCCCAGTTTGGATACGCAGTATTTT. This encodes CASSPPSLDTQYF.

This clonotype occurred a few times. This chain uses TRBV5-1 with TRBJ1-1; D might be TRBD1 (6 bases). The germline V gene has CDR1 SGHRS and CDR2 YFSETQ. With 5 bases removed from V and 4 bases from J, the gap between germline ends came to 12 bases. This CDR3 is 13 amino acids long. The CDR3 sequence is CASSTEGGTEAFF. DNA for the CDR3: TGCGCCAGCAGTACGGAGGGGGGCACTGAAGCTTTCTTT.

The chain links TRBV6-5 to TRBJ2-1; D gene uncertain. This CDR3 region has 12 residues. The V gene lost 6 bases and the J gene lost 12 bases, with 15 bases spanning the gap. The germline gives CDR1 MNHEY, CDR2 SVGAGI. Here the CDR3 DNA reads TGTGCCAGCAGCCGCGACGGACCGGGGCAGTTCTTC. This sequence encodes CASSRDGPGQFF.

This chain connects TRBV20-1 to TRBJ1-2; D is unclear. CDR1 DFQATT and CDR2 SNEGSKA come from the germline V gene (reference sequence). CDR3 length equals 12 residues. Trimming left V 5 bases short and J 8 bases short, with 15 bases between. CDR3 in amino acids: CSASGSLGGYTF. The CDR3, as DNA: TGCAGTGCTTCCGGATCACTGGGGGGCTACACCTTC.

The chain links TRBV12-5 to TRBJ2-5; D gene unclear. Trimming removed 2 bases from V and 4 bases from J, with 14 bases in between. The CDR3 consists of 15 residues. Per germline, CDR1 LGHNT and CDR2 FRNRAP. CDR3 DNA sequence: TGTGCTAGTGGTTTGTACCGAGGTGCAGGAGAGACCCAGTACTTC. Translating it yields CASGLYRGAGETQYF.

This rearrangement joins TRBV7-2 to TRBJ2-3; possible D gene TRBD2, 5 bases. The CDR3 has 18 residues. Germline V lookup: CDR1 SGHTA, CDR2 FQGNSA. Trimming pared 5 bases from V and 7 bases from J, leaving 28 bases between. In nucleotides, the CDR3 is TGTGCCAGCAGCCAACCACTCGGGAAGTCCCGCATGATAAATACGCAGTATTTT. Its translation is CASSQPLGKSRMINTQYF.

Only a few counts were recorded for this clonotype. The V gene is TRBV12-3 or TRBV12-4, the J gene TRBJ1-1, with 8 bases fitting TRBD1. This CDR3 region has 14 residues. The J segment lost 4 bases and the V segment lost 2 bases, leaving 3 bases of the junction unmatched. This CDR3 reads CASSLSGGGTEAFF. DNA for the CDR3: TGTGCCAGCAGTTTATCAGGGGGCGGCACTGAAGCTTTCTTT.

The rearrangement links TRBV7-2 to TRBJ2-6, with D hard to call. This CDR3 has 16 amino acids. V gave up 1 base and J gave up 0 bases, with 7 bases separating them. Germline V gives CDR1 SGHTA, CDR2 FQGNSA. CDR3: CASSLGRPSGANVLTF. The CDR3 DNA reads TGTGCCAGCAGCTTAGGGCGGCCCTCTGGGGCCAACGTCCTGACTTTC.

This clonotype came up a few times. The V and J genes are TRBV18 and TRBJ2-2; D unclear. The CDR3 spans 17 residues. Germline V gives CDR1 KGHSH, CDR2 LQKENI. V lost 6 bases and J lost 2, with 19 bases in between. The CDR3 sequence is CASSLTHQSLNTGELFF. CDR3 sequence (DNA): TGTGCCAGCTCGCTCACACATCAGTCCCTAAACACCGGGGAGCTGTTTTTT.

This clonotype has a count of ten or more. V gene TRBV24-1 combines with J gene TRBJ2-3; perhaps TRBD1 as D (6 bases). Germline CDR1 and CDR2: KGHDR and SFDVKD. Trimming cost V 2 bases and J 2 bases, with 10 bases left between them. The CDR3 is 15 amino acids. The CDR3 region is CATSDYRETTDTQYF. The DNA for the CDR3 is TGTGCCACCAGTGATTACAGGGAGACCACAGATACGCAGTATTTT.

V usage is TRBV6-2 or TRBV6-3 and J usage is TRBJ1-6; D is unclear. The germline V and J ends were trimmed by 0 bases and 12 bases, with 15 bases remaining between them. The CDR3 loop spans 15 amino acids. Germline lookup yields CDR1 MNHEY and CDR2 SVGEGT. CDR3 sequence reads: CASSYSTTGYLPLHF. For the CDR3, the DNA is TGTGCCAGCAGTTACTCGACAACGGGCTACCTACCCCTCCACTTT.

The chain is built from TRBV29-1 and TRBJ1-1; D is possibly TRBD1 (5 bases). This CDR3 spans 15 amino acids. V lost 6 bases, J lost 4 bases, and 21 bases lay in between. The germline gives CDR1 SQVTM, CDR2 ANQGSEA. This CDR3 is CSVLVLGGMGTEAFF. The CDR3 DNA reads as TGCAGCGTGTTGGTTCTGGGGGGGATGGGCACTGAAGCTTTCTTT.

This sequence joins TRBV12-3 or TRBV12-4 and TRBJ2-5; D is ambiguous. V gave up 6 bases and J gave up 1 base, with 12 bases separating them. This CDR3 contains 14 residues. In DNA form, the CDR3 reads TGTGCCAGCAGAACACTATCATCCCAAGAGACCCAGTACTTC. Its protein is CASRTLSSQETQYF.

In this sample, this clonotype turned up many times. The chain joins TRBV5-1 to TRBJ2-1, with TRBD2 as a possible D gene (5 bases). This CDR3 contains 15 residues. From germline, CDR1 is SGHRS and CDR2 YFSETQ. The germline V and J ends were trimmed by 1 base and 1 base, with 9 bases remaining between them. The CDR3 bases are TGCGCCAGCAGCTTGTTCCCGGGGTCCTACAATGAGCAGTTCTTC. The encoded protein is CASSLFPGSYNEQFF.

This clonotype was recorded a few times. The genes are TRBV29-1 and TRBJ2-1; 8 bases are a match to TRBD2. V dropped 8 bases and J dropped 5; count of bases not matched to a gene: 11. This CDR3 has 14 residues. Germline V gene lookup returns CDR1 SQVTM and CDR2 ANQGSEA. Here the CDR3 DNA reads TGCAGCTCCAACCAGCGGGGGCTAGACAATGAGCAGTTCTTC. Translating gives CSSNQRGLDNEQFF.

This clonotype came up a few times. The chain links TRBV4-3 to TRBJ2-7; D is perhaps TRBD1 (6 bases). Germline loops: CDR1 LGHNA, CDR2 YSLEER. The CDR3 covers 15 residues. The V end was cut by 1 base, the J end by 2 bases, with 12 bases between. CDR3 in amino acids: CASSQAAAGAYEQYF. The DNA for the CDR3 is TGCGCCAGCAGCCAAGCCGCCGCAGGGGCCTACGAGCAGTACTTC.

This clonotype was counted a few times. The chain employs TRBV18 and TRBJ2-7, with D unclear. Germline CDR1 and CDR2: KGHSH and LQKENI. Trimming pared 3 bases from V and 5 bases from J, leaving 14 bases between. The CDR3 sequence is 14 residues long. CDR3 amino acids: CASSPATAPHEQYF. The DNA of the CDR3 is TGTGCCAGCTCACCCGCAACAGCCCCCCACGAGCAGTACTTC.

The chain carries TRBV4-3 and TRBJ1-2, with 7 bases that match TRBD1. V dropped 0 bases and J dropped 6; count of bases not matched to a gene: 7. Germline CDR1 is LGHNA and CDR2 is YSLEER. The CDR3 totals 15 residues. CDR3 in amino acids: CASSQDPNRGNGYTF. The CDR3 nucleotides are TGCGCCAGCAGCCAAGATCCGAACAGGGGAAATGGCTACACCTTC.